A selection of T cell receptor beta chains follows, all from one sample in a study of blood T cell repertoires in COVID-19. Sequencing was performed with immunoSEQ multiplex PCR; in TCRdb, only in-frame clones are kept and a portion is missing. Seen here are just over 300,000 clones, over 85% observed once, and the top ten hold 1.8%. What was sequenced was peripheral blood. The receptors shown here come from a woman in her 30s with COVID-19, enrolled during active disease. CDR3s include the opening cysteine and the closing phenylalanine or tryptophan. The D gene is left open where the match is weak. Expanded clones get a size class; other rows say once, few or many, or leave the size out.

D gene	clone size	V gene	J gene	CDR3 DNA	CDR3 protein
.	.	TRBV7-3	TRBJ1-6	TGTGCCAGCAGCTTAAGTTCAGGGTTAGATTCACCCCTCCACTTT	CASSLSSGLDSPLHF
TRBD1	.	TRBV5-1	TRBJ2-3	TGCGCCAGCAGCCCCGGGGTAGCAGGGGGAGATACGCAGTATTTT	CASSPGVAGGDTQYF
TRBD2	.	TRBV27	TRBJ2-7	TGTGCCAGCAGTCCCGAACTAGCGGACTACGAGCAGTACTTC	CASSPELADYEQYF
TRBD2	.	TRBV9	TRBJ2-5	TGTGCCAGCAGCTATAGCGGGGGCCAAGAGACCCAGTACTTC	CASSYSGGQETQYF
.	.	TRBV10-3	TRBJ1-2	TGTGCCATCAGCAGGGATTACTATGGCTACACCTTC	CAISRDYYGYTF
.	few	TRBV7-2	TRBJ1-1	TGTGCCAGCAGCACCCATCTGGGCTCCAACACTGAAGCTTTCTTT	CASSTHLGSNTEAFF
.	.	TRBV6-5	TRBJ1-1	TGTGCCAGCAGTTACTCGAACAGGAACACTGAAGCTTTCTTT	CASSYSNRNTEAFF
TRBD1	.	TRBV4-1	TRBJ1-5	TGCGCCAGCAGCCAAGGGGACAGGGTCCTCAATCAGCCCCAGCATTTT	CASSQGDRVLNQPQHF
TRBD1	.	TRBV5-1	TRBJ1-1	TGCGCCAGCAGCTTCGGACAGGGGGCGGGCACTGAAGCTTTCTTT	CASSFGQGAGTEAFF
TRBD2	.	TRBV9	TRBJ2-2	TGTGCCAGCAGCGAGACTAGCCACGATTCGGGGGAGCTGTTTTTT	CASSETSHDSGELFF
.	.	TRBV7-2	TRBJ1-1	TGTGCCAGCAGCTTAGACGCAGGGAATCCTGAAGCTTTCTTT	CASSLDAGNPEAFF
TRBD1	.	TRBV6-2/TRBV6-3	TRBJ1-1	TGTGCCAGCAGTTACCCCGCCAGACAGGGGGCGAACACTGAAGCTTTCTTT	CASSYPARQGANTEAFF
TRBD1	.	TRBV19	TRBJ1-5	TGTGCCAGTAAGGAGACAGGGAAGATTCTGCCCCAGCATTTT	CASKETGKILPQHF
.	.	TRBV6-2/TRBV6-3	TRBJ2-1	TGTGCCAGCAGTTACTCTGGCAGGGGTAATGAGCAGTTCTTC	CASSYSGRGNEQFF
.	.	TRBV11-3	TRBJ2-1	TGTGCCAGCACCCACCTAGCACCCAATGAGCAGTTCTTC	CASTHLAPNEQFF
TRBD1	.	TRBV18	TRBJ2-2	TGTGCCAGCTCACCAACAGGGGTGAACACCGGGGAGCTGTTTTTT	CASSPTGVNTGELFF
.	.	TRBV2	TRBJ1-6	TGTGCCAGCACCAGACAGGAGTATAATTCACCCCTCCACTTT	CASTRQEYNSPLHF
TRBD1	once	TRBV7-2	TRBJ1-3	TGTGCCAGCAGCCCACAGGGACAGAGATACCTCTCTGGAAACACCATATATTTT	CASSPQGQRYLSGNTIYF
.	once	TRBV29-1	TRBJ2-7	TGCAGCGTTGTAGATGCGATCTCCTACGAGCAGTACTTC	CSVVDAISYEQYF
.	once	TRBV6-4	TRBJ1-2	TGTGCCAGCAGCGCGGAAACTGGGACAATTGGTGGCTACACCTTC	CASSAETGTIGGYTF
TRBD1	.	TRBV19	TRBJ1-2	TGTGCCAGTCACTCCGGACAGGGGCCTAACTATGGCTACACCTTC	CASHSGQGPNYGYTF
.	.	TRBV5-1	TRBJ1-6	TGCGCCAGCAGCCCTGAGTTGAGTAATTCACCCCTCCACTTT	CASSPELSNSPLHF
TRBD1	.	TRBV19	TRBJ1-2	TGTGCCAGTAGTGTTGACAGGGGTGGAGGCTACACCTTC	CASSVDRGGGYTF
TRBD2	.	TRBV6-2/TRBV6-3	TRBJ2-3	TGTGCCAGCAGCGCCGGGACTAGCGACACAGATACGCAGTATTTT	CASSAGTSDTDTQYF
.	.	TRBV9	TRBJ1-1	TGTGCCAGCAGCGCATACAGGGCGCTGAACACTGAAGCTTTCTTT	CASSAYRALNTEAFF
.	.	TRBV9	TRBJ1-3	TGTGCCAGCAGCCCCAATTGGGCAGGGAACACCATATATTTT	CASSPNWAGNTIYF
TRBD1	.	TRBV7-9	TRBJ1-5	TGTGCCAGCAGCTCCGGGACAGGGACTAATCAGCCCCAGCATTTT	CASSSGTGTNQPQHF
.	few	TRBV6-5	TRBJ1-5	TGTGCCAGCAGCCTTACAAGCAATCAGCCCCAGCATTTT	CASSLTSNQPQHF
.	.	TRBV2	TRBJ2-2	TGTGCCAGCAGCCTCCAAGGGGCCGGGGAGCTGTTTTTT	CASSLQGAGELFF
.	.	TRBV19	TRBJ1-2	TGTGCCAGTAGTATAGTCGCGGCAGGGCTCTATGGCTACACCTTC	CASSIVAAGLYGYTF
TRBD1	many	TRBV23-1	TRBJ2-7	TGCGCCAGCAGTCTCCTAGGGGACAGGGGAGCGTACGAGCAGTACTTC	CASSLLGDRGAYEQYF
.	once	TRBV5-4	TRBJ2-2	TGTGCCAGCAGTTCGGTAGCGGCGAACACCGGGGAGCTGTTTTTT	CASSSVAANTGELFF
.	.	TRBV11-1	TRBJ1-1	TGTGCCAGCAGCTTAGCGCTGGGGGGGAACACTGAAGCTTTCTTT	CASSLALGGNTEAFF
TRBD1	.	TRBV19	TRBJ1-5	TGTGCCAGTAGTACCCGGGACAGGGGCTATAATCAGCCCCAGCATTTT	CASSTRDRGYNQPQHF
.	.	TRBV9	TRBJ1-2	TGTGCCAGCAACCAAGGGGTGTCTGGCTACACCTTC	CASNQGVSGYTF
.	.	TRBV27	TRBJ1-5	TGTGCCAGCAGTTTAATTGGGGGGAACCAGCCCCAGCATTTT	CASSLIGGNQPQHF
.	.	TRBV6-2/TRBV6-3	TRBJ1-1	TGTGCCAGCAGTTACTCGATTTCGGGAACCTCTGAAGCTTTCTTT	CASSYSISGTSEAFF
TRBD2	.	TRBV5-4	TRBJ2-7	TGTGCCAGCAGCGGTAGCGGGGGGAACGAGCAGTACTTC	CASSGSGGNEQYF
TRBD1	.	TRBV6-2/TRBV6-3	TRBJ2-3	TGTGCCAGCAGATACAGGGGGCGTACAGATACGCAGTATTTT	CASRYRGRTDTQYF
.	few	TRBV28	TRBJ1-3	TGTGCCAGCAGTTTTTCGGAGGCCCGAAACACCATATATTTT	CASSFSEARNTIYF
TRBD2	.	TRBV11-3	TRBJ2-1	TGTGCCAGCAGCGCTCCGGGGGGTTACAATGAGCAGTTCTTC	CASSAPGGYNEQFF
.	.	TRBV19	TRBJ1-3	TGTGCCAGTAGCCACCGAGGGCTCTCTGGAAACACCATATATTTT	CASSHRGLSGNTIYF
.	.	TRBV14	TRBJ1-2	TGTGCCAGCAGCCCAGGGATTACGGCGGGAGGCTACACCTTC	CASSPGITAGGYTF
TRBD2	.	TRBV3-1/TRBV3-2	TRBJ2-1	TGTGCCAGCAGCCAAGATCCAGGGCTAGCGGGGGCGAGCTACAATGAGCAGTTCTTC	CASSQDPGLAGASYNEQFF
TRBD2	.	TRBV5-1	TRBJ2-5	TGCGCCAGCAGCTTGGCCGGGTTGCTAGCGGGTGTGGAGACCCAGTACTTC	CASSLAGLLAGVETQYF
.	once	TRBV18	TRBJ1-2	TGTGCCAGCCGCTCGGGGTACGGGGGTAACTATGGCTACACCTTC	CASRSGYGGNYGYTF
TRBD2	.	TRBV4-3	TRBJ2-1	TGCGCCAGCAGCCAGGAACCGGGGGGTGTTTACAATGAGCAGTTCTTC	CASSQEPGGVYNEQFF
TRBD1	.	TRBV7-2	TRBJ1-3	TGTGCCAGCAGCCGGGACAGGGATCTAAACACCATATATTTT	CASSRDRDLNTIYF
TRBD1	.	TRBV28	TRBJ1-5	TGTGCCAGCAGTTTCGGGACAGGGGGCTTAGTAAATCAGCCCCAGCATTTT	CASSFGTGGLVNQPQHF
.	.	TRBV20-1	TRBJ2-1	TGCAGTGCTAGTAACAGGCCGGGCAATGAGCAGTTCTTC	CSASNRPGNEQFF
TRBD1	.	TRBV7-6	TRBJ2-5	TGTGCCAGCAGCCTGAACCCGGTAGCCCGGGACAGGGGGTTAGAGACCCAGTACTTC	CASSLNPVARDRGLETQYF
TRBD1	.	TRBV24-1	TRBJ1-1	TGTGCCACCAGTGATACCCGGACAGGGAGGGCTGAAGCTTTCTTT	CATSDTRTGRAEAFF
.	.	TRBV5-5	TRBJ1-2	TGTGCCAGCAGCTTTTTAGACAGCTATGGCTACACCTTC	CASSFLDSYGYTF
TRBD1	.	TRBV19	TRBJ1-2	TGTGCCAGTATCCCTTGGCAGGGGGCCTTTCCCTATGGCTACACCTTC	CASIPWQGAFPYGYTF
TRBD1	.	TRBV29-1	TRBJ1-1	TGCAGCGTTGGTTCCCTGGGACAGGTGAACACTGAAGCTTTCTTT	CSVGSLGQVNTEAFF